These 2 T cell receptor beta chains were sequenced from one sample in a study of cytomegalovirus exposure and HLA in healthy donors. Libraries were prepared by immunoSEQ multiplex PCR; TCRdb keeps only in-frame clonotypes and omits some of them. The data hold some 170,000 clones, with roughly 80% observed a single time. The sample consisted of PBMCs. The receptors derive from a man in his thirties or forties in good health and CMV-seropositive.

This chain uses TRBV18 with TRBJ1-4; possible D gene TRBD1, 6 bases. V was cut by 6 bases and J by 3 bases, with 11 bases left in between. Germline V CDR1 and CDR2: KGHSH, LQKENI. CDR3 length equals 14 residues. This CDR3 reads CASSKTGANEKLFF. The CDR3 coding sequence is TGTGCCAGCTCGAAGACAGGAGCTAATGAAAAACTGTTTTTT.

The V and J genes are TRBV4-3 and TRBJ2-6, with a possible D match to TRBD1 (5 bases). Germline CDR1 LGHNA, CDR2 YSLEER. Trimming removed 0 bases at V and 2 bases at J, with 17 bases between. This CDR3 has 19 amino acids. The CDR3 loop reads CASSQEGSKGMAGANVLTF. The CDR3 nucleotides read TGCGCCAGCAGCCAAGAAGGTAGTAAGGGGATGGCTGGGGCCAACGTCCTGACTTTC.